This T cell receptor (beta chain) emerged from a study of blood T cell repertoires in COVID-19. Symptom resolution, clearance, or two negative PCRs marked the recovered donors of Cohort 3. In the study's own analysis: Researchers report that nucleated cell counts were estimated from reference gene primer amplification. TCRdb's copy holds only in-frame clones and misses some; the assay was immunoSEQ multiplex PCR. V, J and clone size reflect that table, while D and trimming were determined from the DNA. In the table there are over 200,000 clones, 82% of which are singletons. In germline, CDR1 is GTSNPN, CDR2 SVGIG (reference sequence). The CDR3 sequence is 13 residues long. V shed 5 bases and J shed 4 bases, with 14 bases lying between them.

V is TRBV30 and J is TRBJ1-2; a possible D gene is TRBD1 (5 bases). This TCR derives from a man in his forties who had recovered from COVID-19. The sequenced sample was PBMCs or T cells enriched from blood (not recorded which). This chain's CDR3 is CAWVGGLPYGYTF. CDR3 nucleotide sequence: TGTGCCTGGGTTGGGGGACTCCCCTATGGCTACACCTTC.